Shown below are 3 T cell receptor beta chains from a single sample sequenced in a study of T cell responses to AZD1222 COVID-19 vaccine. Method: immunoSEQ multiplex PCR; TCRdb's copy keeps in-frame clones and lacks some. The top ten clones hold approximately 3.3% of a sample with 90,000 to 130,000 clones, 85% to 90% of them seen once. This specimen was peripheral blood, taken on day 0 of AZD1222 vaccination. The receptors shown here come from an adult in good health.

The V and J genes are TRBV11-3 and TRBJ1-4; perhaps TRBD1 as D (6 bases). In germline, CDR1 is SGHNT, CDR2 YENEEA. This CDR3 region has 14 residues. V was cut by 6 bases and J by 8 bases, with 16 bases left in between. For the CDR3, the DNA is TGTGCCAGCAGGGCCGGGACAAATTTGGAAAAACTGTTTTTT. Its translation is CASRAGTNLEKLFF.

CDR3 protein: CASSFGENNEQFF. The CDR3 region has the DNA TGTGCCAGCAGCTTCGGTGAAAACAATGAGCAGTTCTTC. This rearrangement joins TRBV7-9 to TRBJ2-1; D gene uncertain. The CDR3 covers 13 residues. The ends were cut back, 3 bases at V and 5 bases at J, with 8 bases in the middle. The germline CDR1 and CDR2 sequences are SEHNR and FQNEAQ (reference sequence).

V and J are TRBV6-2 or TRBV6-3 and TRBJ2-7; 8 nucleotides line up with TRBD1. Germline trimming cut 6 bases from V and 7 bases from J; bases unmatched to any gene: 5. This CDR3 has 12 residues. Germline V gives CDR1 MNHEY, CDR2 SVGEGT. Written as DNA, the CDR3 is TGTGCCAGCAGCCACGACAGGGGTGAGCAGTACTTC. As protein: CASSHDRGEQYF.